This T cell receptor (beta chain) is from a study of cytomegalovirus exposure and HLA in healthy donors. CDR1 is MNHEY, CDR2 SVGAGI, per germline. The germline V and J ends were trimmed by 5 bases and 8 bases, with 9 bases remaining between them. The CDR3 is made up of 12 amino acids. PCR primers comprised 60 Vbeta and 13 Jbeta primers. Clones were sequenced by immunoSEQ multiplex PCR, and TCRdb holds only the in-frame ones, with some missing. The data hold around 200,000 clones, with 70% to 80% observed a single time. The sample taken for sequencing was PBMCs. V is TRBV6-5 and J is TRBJ2-2; no definite D call. The source is a woman in her fifties or sixties in good health and CMV-seropositive. CDR3 in amino acids: CASSPTRGELFF. The CDR3 DNA sequence: TGTGCCAGCAGTCCTACGCGAGGGGAGCTGTTTTTT.